These T cell receptor beta chains were read from a single sample in a study of Graves' ophthalmopathy and Graves' hyperthyroidism. TCRdb fed the multiplex PCR reads into MiXCR, producing one record per CDR3 protein. The data show 200,000 to 250,000 distinct CDR3 sequences, around a fifth seen once. Specimen: peripheral blood. All receptors derive from a woman in her 50s with Graves' ophthalmopathy. Each CDR3 is given with its conserved first and last residue. D genes are given only for firm matches. For some rows the clone size is stated as once, few or many, or as a class when expanded; others skip it.

D gene | clone size | J gene | V gene | CDR3 DNA | CDR3 protein
NA | many | TRBJ2-6 | TRBV30 | TGTGCCTGGAGCCTCTCTGGGGCCAACGTCCTGACTTTC | CAWSLSGANVLTF
NA | NA | TRBJ2-7 | TRBV6-5 | TGTGCCAGCAGTTACCAGGGGTCCTACTCCTACGAGCAGTACTTC | CASSYQGSYSYEQYF
NA | many | TRBJ2-7 | TRBV6-2/TRBV6-3 | TGTGCCAGCAGCCTCAAAAACCCCAACAGGGGAGGGTCCTACGAGCAGTACTTC | CASSLKNPNRGGSYEQYF
NA | few | TRBJ1-1 | TRBV7-8 | TGTGCCAGCAGCTCCCCCAGGATAATGAACACTGAAGCTTTCTTT | CASSSPRIMNTEAFF
TRBD1 | many | TRBJ2-7 | TRBV27 | TGTGCCAGCAGCGCCGGGACAGGGACCTACGAGCAGTACTTC | CASSAGTGTYEQYF
NA | many | TRBJ2-7 | TRBV7-8 | TGTGCCAGCAGCCCCAATGACAGGACTTTCCTCTACGAGCAGTACTTC | CASSPNDRTFLYEQYF
NA | many | TRBJ1-1 | TRBV6-2/TRBV6-3 | TGTGCCAGCAGTTACTTGGGCCTATACACTGAAGCTTTCTTT | CASSYLGLYTEAFF
NA | many | TRBJ1-6 | TRBV5-1 | TGCGCCAGCAGCACCAGGGCCTATAATTCACCCCTCCACTTT | CASSTRAYNSPLHF
NA | many | TRBJ1-3 | TRBV20-1 | TGCAGTGCTAGAGGGCCAAGCTCTGGAAACACCATATATTTT | CSARGPSSGNTIYF
NA | many | TRBJ1-1 | TRBV6-5 | TGTGCCAGCAGGGCTCGGGACTGGGCGAACACTGAAGCTTTCTTT | CASRARDWANTEAFF
NA | few | TRBJ2-5 | TRBV19 | TGTGCCAGCTCCCGGCAGGTACGGTGGGAGACCCAGTACTTC | CASSRQVRWETQYF
NA | many | TRBJ2-5 | TRBV7-9 | TGTGCCAGCAGCTTCCGACAGACAGAAGAGACCCAGTACTTC | CASSFRQTEETQYF
NA | many | TRBJ1-2 | TRBV6-5 | TGTGCCAGCTCCAACGGTTATGGCTACACCTTC | CASSNGYGYTF
NA | NA | TRBJ2-5 | TRBV27 | TGTGCCAGCAGCTGGACAGCCCATACCGGAGAGACCCAGTACTTC | CASSWTAHTGETQYF
TRBD1 | NA | TRBJ2-5 | TRBV6-1 | TGTGCCTGCCTAAGACAGGGGGGGCGAGAGACCCAGTACTTC | CACLRQGGRETQYF
NA | NA | TRBJ2-3 | TRBV30 | TGTGCCTGGACAAGAGGGCTCCGGTTGTATTTT | CAWTRGLRLYF
NA | NA | TRBJ2-5 | TRBV30 | TGTGCCTGGAGTGCTGGGTTGCGAGAGACCCAGTACTTC | CAWSAGLRETQYF
NA | NA | TRBJ2-5 | TRBV24-1 | TGTGCCACCAGTGCGAGGAAGAGAGGGCAGGAGACCCAGTACTTC | CATSARKRGQETQYF
NA | NA | TRBJ1-1 | TRBV6-1 | TGTGCCAGCAGTGATACAGCCACTGAAGCTTTCTTT | CASSDTATEAFF
NA | NA | TRBJ2-2 | TRBV6-1 | TGTGCCAGCAGTGAAAGAGGGGCGGACAGAGTCACCGGGGAGCTGTTTTTT | CASSERGADRVTGELFF
TRBD2 | many | TRBJ2-5 | TRBV7-9 | TGTGCCAGCAGCTTACAAGCGGGGTTACACCAGGAGACCCAGTACTTC | CASSLQAGLHQETQYF
NA | few | TRBJ2-7 | TRBV14 | TGTGCCAGCAGCCAAGTTTATGGGACCATCTACGAGCAGTACTTC | CASSQVYGTIYEQYF
TRBD1 | NA | TRBJ2-7 | TRBV7-8 | TGTGCCAGCAGCTTAGCGCTGGGACAGGGGTCGGGCGAGCAGTACTTC | CASSLALGQGSGEQYF
NA | many | TRBJ2-2 | TRBV6-1 | TGTGCCAGCAGTGCTCGTGGCGGGGAGCTGTTTTTT | CASSARGGELFF
NA | many | TRBJ2-7 | TRBV29-1 | TGCAGCGTTGAGTGGGGGAACGTGCAGTACTTC | CSVEWGNVQYF
TRBD2 | NA | TRBJ2-2 | TRBV18 | TGTGCCAGCTCGCGGGACTACCGTAACACCGGGGAGCTGTTTTTT | CASSRDYRNTGELFF
NA | NA | TRBJ2-6 | TRBV18 | TGTGCCGGCTCACCACAGGGCTCTGGGGCCAACGTCCTGACTTTC | CAGSPQGSGANVLTF
NA | many | TRBJ2-5 | TRBV5-1 | TGCGCCAGCAGCTTAAGACAGGGAGGCCAAGAGACCCAGTACTTC | CASSLRQGGQETQYF
NA | many | TRBJ2-7 | TRBV7-8 | TGTGCCAGCAGCCCCCGGACACAGGGATCCTACGAGCAGTACTTC | CASSPRTQGSYEQYF
TRBD1 | few | TRBJ2-5 | TRBV11-2 | TGTGCCAGCAGCTTAGAGGGGGGACAGGGGGCGAGAAAGACCCAGTACTTC | CASSLEGGQGARKTQYF
NA | many | TRBJ1-5 | TRBV6-5 | TGTGCCAGCAAAGACACTGCAGGTCAGCCCCAGCATTTT | CASKDTAGQPQHF
NA | NA | TRBJ1-1 | TRBV12-3/TRBV12-4 | TGTGCCAGCAGTCCCCCGATGGTCCCTGAAGCTTTCTTT | CASSPPMVPEAFF
NA | many | TRBJ1-2 | TRBV10-3 | TGTGCCATCAGTGAGCAGAATTATGGCTACACCTTC | CAISEQNYGYTF
TRBD2 | NA | TRBJ2-5 | TRBV20-1 | TGCAGTGCGGTAGTCTTAGGGACTAGCGGGAGAGGGTGGGAGACCCAGTACTTC | CSAVVLGTSGRGWETQYF
NA | few | TRBJ2-7 | TRBV27 | TGTGCCAGCAAAACCTCTCGCCTGTACGGGTACGAGCAGTACTTC | CASKTSRLYGYEQYF
NA | many | TRBJ1-6 | TRBV7-3 | TGTGCCAGCAGCTTAACGTGGGAGGACTCACCCCTCCACTTT | CASSLTWEDSPLHF
NA | many | TRBJ2-5 | TRBV24-1 | TGTGCCACCAGTGACAGCCCCGGACCCCAGTACTTC | CATSDSPGPQYF
TRBD1 | many | TRBJ1-1 | TRBV12-3/TRBV12-4 | TGTGCCAGCAGTTTGGGGACAGGGGGCAGGGCTTTCTTT | CASSLGTGGRAFF
NA | many | TRBJ2-7 | TRBV14 | TGTGCCAGCAGCCAGGCCGGGACTTTAGAGCAGTACTTC | CASSQAGTLEQYF
NA | NA | TRBJ1-5 | TRBV10-3 | TGTGCCATCAGTGGGTACGAAGGTCAGCCCCAGCTTTTT | CAISGYEGQPQLF
NA | NA | TRBJ1-2 | TRBV20-1 | TGCAGTGCCACCAATGACAGACAGGGCTACACCTTC | CSATNDRQGYTF
NA | NA | TRBJ2-2 | TRBV6-5 | TGTGCCAGCAGTTACTCTGCGCCGAGGAGCACCGGGGAGCTGTTTTTT | CASSYSAPRSTGELFF
TRBD2 | many | TRBJ2-7 | TRBV20-1 | TGCAGTGCTACCCCCCTAGCGGGATCAGCCTACGAGCAGTACTTC | CSATPLAGSAYEQYF
NA | NA | TRBJ2-2 | TRBV6-5 | TGTGCCAGCAGTTACTCCCCTAGCGTCGGGGAGCTGTTTTTT | CASSYSPSVGELFF
TRBD1 | many | TRBJ2-2 | TRBV11-2 | TGTGCCAGCAGCTTGGACAGGGCGGTCGGGGAGCTGTTTTTT | CASSLDRAVGELFF
TRBD1 | many | TRBJ1-3 | TRBV11-2 | TGTGCCAGCAGCCTCCTCCGGACAGGGACTGGAAACACCATATATTTT | CASSLLRTGTGNTIYF
TRBD1 | many | TRBJ2-5 | TRBV5-5 | TGTGCCAGCAGGGCAACAGGGGGCGGTGGGACCCAGTACTTC | CASRATGGGGTQYF
TRBD1 | many | TRBJ1-1 | TRBV19 | TGTGCCAGTAGTATAAAGCAGGGGGCGGTGAACACTGAAGCTTTCTTT | CASSIKQGAVNTEAFF
NA | many | TRBJ1-1 | TRBV6-5 | TGTGCCAGCGCGGAGGGCACCTTAGCTTTCTTT | CASAEGTLAFF
TRBD1 | many | TRBJ1-5 | TRBV25-1 | TGTGCCAGCAGTGACACGACAGGGGCGAATCAGCCCCAGCATTTT | CASSDTTGANQPQHF
NA | NA | TRBJ2-7 | TRBV7-2 | TGTGCCAGCAGCTCCTGGTCCGAGCAGTACTTC | CASSSWSEQYF
NA | NA | TRBJ1-1 | TRBV24-1 | TGTGCCACCAGTGACCCTCGTGAAGTTGGGGCGGCTTTCTTT | CATSDPREVGAAFF
TRBD2 | many | TRBJ2-3 | TRBV20-1 | TGCAGTGCCGAATCGACTAGCGGGAGGCCAGATACGCAGTATTTT | CSAESTSGRPDTQYF